Listed here are 20 T cell receptor beta chains from one sample, sequenced in a study of blood T cells in healthy people across ages. PCR was performed a second time for roughly 7 to 11 cycles using a sample-barcoded 5' primer and a J-beta primer mix. TCRdb called the 5' RACE reads again in MiXCR, with one record for every CDR3 protein. This sample has around 700,000 distinct CDR3 sequences, with roughly 25% found just once. This same sample was also taken into another study, of T cells of mothers and their children.

Sequenced material: blood. These receptors were taken from a boy aged 5-17 years in good health.

The table lists this clonotype with a few counts. The V gene is TRBV14, the J gene TRBJ2-5; D unclear. Deletions cut 7 bases from V and 5 bases from J, with 11 bases between. The germline CDR1 and CDR2 sequences are SGHDN and FVKESK. The CDR3 is made up of 12 amino acids. This CDR3 is CASIGQFETQYF. As DNA, the CDR3 is TGTGCCAGCATAGGGCAGTTCGAGACCCAGTACTTC.

This clonotype was seen a handful of times. The rearrangement joins TRBV5-1 to TRBJ1-2; the D is unclear. The germline V gene encodes CDR1 SGHRS and CDR2 YFSETQ. The CDR3 is made up of 17 amino acids. Trimming pared 4 bases from V and 5 bases from J, leaving 24 bases between. The CDR3 loop is CASSPGRAPASNYGYTF. The CDR3 nucleotides read TGCGCCAGCAGCCCGGGCCGCGCCCCGGCCTCAAATTATGGCTACACCTTC.

This chain joins TRBV5-5 and TRBJ2-3; no clear D gene. The V gene lost 2 bases and the J gene lost 1 base, with 8 bases spanning the gap. This CDR3 is 14 amino acids long. Looked up from germline, CDR1 is SGHKS and CDR2 is YYEKEE (reference sequence). In nucleotides, the CDR3 is TGTGCCAGCAGCTTTTACGATCGCACAGATACGCAGTATTTT. It yields the protein CASSFYDRTDTQYF.

The J gene is TRBJ2-1, the V gene TRBV20-1; TRBD2 agrees at 7 bases. V lost 2 bases, J lost 8 bases, and 12 bases stayed unmatched. This CDR3 contains 15 residues. Germline values: CDR1 DFQATT, CDR2 SNEGSKA (reference sequence). The CDR3 DNA reads TGCAGTGCTAGAAGGCTAGCGGTGGGTGGGGATGAGCAGTTCTTC. It codes for CSARRLAVGGDEQFF.

This chain links TRBV25-1 with TRBJ2-5; D is undetermined. The J call may be in error: the DNA end matches TRBJ2-1 better. CDR1 is MGHDK and CDR2 is SYGVNS in the germline V gene. The CDR3 is 13 residues long. Here the CDR3 DNA reads TGTGCCAGCAGTGATACGACGTTCACCGGGCAGTTCTTC. It translates to CASSDTTFTGQFF.

This chain links TRBV2 with TRBJ2-5; 8 nucleotides align to TRBD2. The germline CDR1 and CDR2 sequences are SNHLY and FYNNEI. V gave up 6 bases and J gave up 4 bases; unmatched junction bases: 7. CDR3 length: 14 residues. The CDR3 reads CASRVGLAGETQYF. The DNA of the CDR3 is TGTGCCAGCAGGGTGGGGCTAGCGGGAGAGACCCAGTACTTC.

The chain is built from TRBV19 and TRBJ2-5; perhaps TRBD2 as D (6 bases). With the DNA end fitting TRBJ2-1 better, the J assignment may be wrong. From germline, CDR1 is LNHDA and CDR2 SQIVND (reference sequence). The CDR3 consists of 13 residues. CDR3 sequence (DNA): TGTGCCAGTAGTACAGGACTAACAAATGAGCAGTTCTTC. Translating it yields CASSTGLTNEQFF.

The chain joins TRBV20-1 to TRBJ2-1; TRBD2 matches at 9 bases. This CDR3 has 15 amino acids. After removal of 1 base from V and 1 base from J, the junction contained 2 bases not matched to a gene. Germline V gives CDR1 DFQATT, CDR2 SNEGSKA (reference sequence). The CDR3 region has the DNA TGCAGTGCTAGAGTGACTAGCGGATCCTACAATGAGCAGTTCTTC. Its translation: CSARVTSGSYNEQFF.

This clonotype showed up just a few times. The V and J genes are TRBV4-2 and TRBJ2-5; 10 bases align to TRBD2. The J call may be mistaken, given a closer DNA end match to TRBJ2-1. Germline CDR1 reads LGHNA; CDR2 reads YNFKEQ. The CDR3 contains 15 residues. CDR3 sequence (DNA): TGTGCCAGCAGCCCGCTAGCGGGGGTAGCGGGTGAGCAGTTCTTC. It translates to CASSPLAGVAGEQFF.

The CDR3, as DNA: TGTGCCAGCAGTTTGTTACCGGTGGGGGGTGAGCAGTTCTTC. Translating it yields CASSLLPVGGEQFF. The rearrangement links TRBV12-3 or TRBV12-4 to TRBJ2-5; tentative D call: TRBD2 (6 bases). The J call may be mistaken, given a closer DNA end match to TRBJ2-1. The CDR3 totals 14 residues.

The table lists this clonotype with many counts. The genes are TRBV5-1 and TRBJ2-5; 10 bases map to TRBD1. The V gene end was trimmed by 3 bases and the J gene end by 2 bases; junction bases not matched to a gene: 4. The germline V gene encodes CDR1 SGHRS and CDR2 YFSETQ. The CDR3 is 15 residues long. The CDR3 DNA reads as TGCGCCAGCAGCTCGCGGACAGGGGGACAAGAGACCCAGTACTTC. Translated: CASSSRTGGQETQYF. Full variable domain (outside the CDR3, taken from reference TRBV5-1 and TRBJ2-5): KAGVTQTPRYLIKTRGQQVTLSCSPISGHRSVSWYQQTPGQGLQFLFEYFSETQRNKGNFPGRFSGRQFSNSRSEMNVSTLELGDSALYLCASSSRTGGQETQYFGPGTRLLVL.

This clonotype was found a few times. This chain links TRBV21-1 with TRBJ2-2; TRBD2 was called by the table and not checked on the DNA. TRBV21-1 has pseudogene status. There are 16 residues in the CDR3. The CDR3 loop is CASSNTRAGNTGELFF. DNA of the CDR3: TGTGCCAGCAGCAACACGCGGGCCGGGAACACCGGGGAGCTGTTTTTT.

This clonotype was recorded a few times. This chain connects TRBV7-9 to TRBJ2-7; D may be TRBD2 (7 bases). Germline loops: CDR1 SEHNR, CDR2 FQNEAQ (reference sequence). Trimming pared 5 bases from V and 0 bases from J, leaving 17 bases between. The CDR3 consists of 16 residues. CDR3 nucleotide sequence: TGTGCCAGCAGCCCGGCCGGGGGGCTAAGCTCCTACGAGCAGTACTTC. Its protein is CASSPAGGLSSYEQYF.

This clonotype was recorded a few times. The V call is TRBV2, the J call TRBJ1-1, with TRBD1 identical over 11 bases. This CDR3 spans 16 amino acids. V trimming: 6 bases; J trimming: 6 bases; junction bases outside the gene matches: 12. The V gene's germline CDR1 is SNHLY and CDR2 FYNNEI. The DNA of the CDR3 is TGTGCCAGCAGAGGCGGGACAGGGGGAATTTTGGCTGAAGCTTTCTTT. Translation: CASRGGTGGILAEAFF. Looking up the rest from reference TRBV2 and TRBJ1-1 gives the full variable domain: EPEVTQTPSHQVTQMGQEVILRCVPISNHLYFYWYRQILGQKVEFLVSFYNNEISEKSEIFDDQFSVERPDGSNFTLKIRSTKLEDSAMYFCASRGGTGGILAEAFFGQGTRLTVV.

The chain has TRBV4-1 and TRBJ1-4; a weak D match, TRBD1 (5 bases). The CDR3 runs to 16 residues. CDR1 and CDR2 (germline): MGHRA, YSYEKL. V was shortened by 4 bases and J by 4 bases, with 16 bases between the two germline ends. CDR3 sequence reads: CASSRLPGRLNEKLFF. CDR3 DNA sequence: TGCGCCAGCAGCCGGCTCCCGGGACGGCTTAATGAAAAACTGTTTTTT.

This clonotype has only a few counts. V usage is TRBV3-1 and J usage is TRBJ2-3; a weak D match, TRBD2 (6 bases). The CDR3 is 17 amino acids. Per germline, CDR1 LGHDT and CDR2 YNNKEL (reference sequence). Trimming removed 1 base at V and 3 bases at J, with 17 bases between. The CDR3 DNA reads TGTGCCAGCAGCCAAGTGGCGGGGCAGGCGGGGACAGATACGCAGTATTTT. Protein product: CASSQVAGQAGTDTQYF.

This clonotype was counted between two and nine times. The V and J genes are TRBV29-1 and TRBJ1-1; a weak D match, TRBD1 (5 bases). The CDR3 length is 13 residues. V lost 7 bases and J 8 bases, leaving 20 bases between the germline ends. The germline V gene encodes CDR1 SQVTM and CDR2 ANQGSEA. The CDR3 DNA reads as TGCAGCGCCCTGACTTACGCGGGGACCGAAGCTTTCTTT. Translating gives CSALTYAGTEAFF.

The sample holds many counts of this clonotype. The chain is built from TRBV12-3 or TRBV12-4 and TRBJ2-1, with 7 bases lining up with TRBD1. V was clipped by 3 bases and J by 7 bases; unmatched bases: 9. The CDR3 is made up of 15 amino acids. The DNA of the CDR3 is TGTGCCAGCAGTTTGTTAGAGGGGGCCAAGAATGAGCAGTTCTTC. It codes for CASSLLEGAKNEQFF.

The J gene is TRBJ2-5, the V gene TRBV7-2, with D perhaps TRBD2 (6 bases). The CDR3 has 15 residues. The V end was cut by 5 bases, the J end by 5 bases, with 18 bases between. Germline lookup yields CDR1 SGHTA and CDR2 FQGNSA. The CDR3 coding sequence is TGTGCCAGCAGCGCAAACAAACTAGCTTCGGAGACCCAGTACTTC. This sequence encodes CASSANKLASETQYF.

In this sample, this clonotype turned up a few times. The V and J genes are TRBV29-1 and TRBJ2-4; the D gene is possibly TRBD1 (6 bases). The CDR3 covers 16 residues. The V gene's germline CDR1 is SQVTM and CDR2 ANQGSEA. V was cut by 0 bases and J by 5 bases, with 17 bases left in between. The CDR3 reads CSVEDLYQGFQNIQYF. The CDR3 bases are TGCAGCGTTGAAGATCTATATCAGGGGTTTCAAAACATTCAGTACTTC.